The rows below give T cell receptor beta chains drawn from one sample of a study of T cell changes during pregnancy in multiple sclerosis. Profiling relied on immunoSEQ multiplex PCR, and the TCRdb table lists in-frame clones only, not all of them. This sample carries roughly 80,000 clones, approximately 90% of them seen once, and the ten largest clones take 2.6%. The sample here was peripheral blood, taken before pregnancy. The source of these receptors is a female donor with multiple sclerosis, enrolled in a pregnancy study. The CDR3 runs from the conserved cysteine through the conserved F or W. Fields, in order: J gene, V gene, clone size, D gene, CDR3 protein, CDR3 DNA. The D gene is left open where the match is weak. For some rows the clone size is stated as once, few or many, or as a class when expanded; others skip it.

>TRBJ2-1|TRBV14|once|-
CASSQDPGVGYNEQFF
TGTGCCAGCAGCCAAGATCCGGGAGTAGGCTACAATGAGCAGTTCTTC
>TRBJ2-2|TRBV27|-|TRBD1
CASSLSGQAPGELFF
TGTGCCAGCAGTTTATCAGGACAGGCGCCCGGGGAGCTGTTTTTT
>TRBJ2-7|TRBV29-1|-|TRBD1
CSVEEGGQGRNRWSDEQYF
TGCAGCGTTGAAGAGGGTGGACAGGGGAGGAATAGATGGTCGGACGAGCAGTACTTC
>TRBJ2-1|TRBV7-7|-|TRBD1
CASSRDRGNSEQFF
TGTGCTAGCAGCCGGGACAGGGGAAATAGTGAGCAGTTCTTC
>TRBJ2-1|TRBV11-2|-|TRBD2
CASSLEVSSGRASQFF
TGTGCCAGCAGCTTAGAGGTTTCTAGCGGGAGGGCATCGCAGTTCTTC
>TRBJ2-7|TRBV6-5|-|-
CASSLQGKTSYEQYF
TGTGCCAGCAGTTTACAGGGTAAAACCTCCTACGAGCAGTACTTC
>TRBJ2-7|TRBV19|once|TRBD2
CASSELGGELAGAYEQYF
TGTGCCAGTAGTGAATTGGGCGGCGAACTAGCGGGAGCCTACGAGCAGTACTTC
>TRBJ2-3|TRBV28|-|TRBD2
CASVDSGRAGDTQYF
TGTGCCAGCGTCGATAGCGGGAGGGCAGGAGATACGCAGTATTTT
>TRBJ2-7|TRBV10-3|-|TRBD2
CAISVLAGEQYF
TGTGCCATCAGTGTACTAGCGGGAGAGCAGTACTTC
>TRBJ2-2|TRBV5-1|-|TRBD1
CASSPRQGTGELFF
TGCGCCAGCAGCCCAAGACAGGGAACCGGGGAGCTGTTTTTT
>TRBJ2-2|TRBV19|-|-
CASSMGGTGELFF
TGTGCCAGTAGTATGGGGGGAACCGGGGAGCTGTTTTTT
>TRBJ2-3|TRBV6-1|-|-
CASSESVRDTDTQYF
TGTGCCAGCAGTGAAAGCGTCAGGGACACAGATACGCAGTATTTT
>TRBJ2-1|TRBV4-3|once|TRBD1
CASSQGTGRNEQFF
TGCGCCAGCAGCCAAGGGACAGGCAGGAATGAGCAGTTCTTC
>TRBJ1-1|TRBV18|-|-
CASSPAPPGVDTEAFF
TGTGCCAGCTCACCAGCCCCTCCAGGGGTGGATACTGAAGCTTTCTTT
>TRBJ2-5|TRBV6-5|-|TRBD2
CASSLSSGQETQYF
TGTGCCAGCAGTCTCTCTAGCGGCCAAGAGACCCAGTACTTC
>TRBJ2-7|TRBV19|-|TRBD2
CASSIRLAGPYEQYF
TGTGCCAGTAGTATTCGACTAGCGGGACCCTACGAGCAGTACTTC
>TRBJ2-7|TRBV18|-|TRBD2
CASSPAGPGTTHYEQYF
TGTGCCAGCTCACCTGCCGGTCCCGGGACTACGCACTACGAGCAGTACTTC
>TRBJ2-1|TRBV10-3|-|TRBD2
CAISDSGLSSYNEQFF
TGTGCCATCAGCGATAGCGGGTTAAGCTCCTACAATGAGCAGTTCTTC
>TRBJ2-3|TRBV28|-|-
CASSFPGFEDTQYF
TGTGCCAGCAGTTTTCCGGGATTTGAAGATACGCAGTATTTT
>TRBJ1-5|TRBV2|-|TRBD1
CASSSDRGGNQPQHF
TGTGCCAGCAGTTCCGACAGGGGCGGCAATCAGCCCCAGCATTTT
>TRBJ1-2|TRBV19|-|TRBD1
CASTIGSRGSYGYTF
TGTGCCAGCACCATCGGTTCCAGGGGGTCATATGGCTACACCTTC
>TRBJ2-7|TRBV10-3|few|TRBD1
CAIRRDRDEPYEQYF
TGTGCCATCAGGAGGGACAGGGACGAACCCTACGAGCAGTACTTC
>TRBJ1-1|TRBV11-2|-|-
CASSSLAGNTEAFF
TGTGCCAGCAGCTCCTTGGCGGGGAACACTGAAGCTTTCTTT
>TRBJ1-1|TRBV4-1|-|-
CASSTTGTLDEAFF
TGCGCCAGCAGCACGACCGGGACACTGGATGAAGCTTTCTTT
>TRBJ1-2|TRBV15|-|-
CATSRDSSFYGYTF
TGTGCCACCAGCAGGGACAGTTCATTCTATGGCTACACCTTC
>TRBJ2-7|TRBV6-1|-|-
CASSEMGRLWYEQYF
TGTGCCAGCAGTGAAATGGGGAGGCTGTGGTACGAGCAGTACTTC
>TRBJ2-3|TRBV5-1|-|-
CASSLGATRTDTQYF
TGCGCCAGCAGCTTAGGGGCCACCCGCACAGATACGCAGTATTTT
>TRBJ1-1|TRBV7-2|few|-
CASSRDTEAFF
TGTGCCAGCAGCCGGGACACTGAAGCTTTCTTT
>TRBJ1-2|TRBV28|-|-
CASSLQAYGYTF
TGTGCCAGCAGTTTACAGGCCTATGGCTACACCTTC
>TRBJ1-5|TRBV7-2|-|-
CASSLARDQPQHF
TGTGCCAGCAGCTTAGCGCGTGATCAGCCCCAGCATTTT
>TRBJ2-3|TRBV5-1|-|-
CASSLGATDTQYF
TGCGCCAGCAGCTTAGGGGCCACAGATACGCAGTATTTT
>TRBJ2-3|TRBV7-2|-|-
CASSSGGSRGDTQYF
TGTGCCAGCAGCTCAGGAGGGTCCCGAGGGGATACGCAGTATTTT